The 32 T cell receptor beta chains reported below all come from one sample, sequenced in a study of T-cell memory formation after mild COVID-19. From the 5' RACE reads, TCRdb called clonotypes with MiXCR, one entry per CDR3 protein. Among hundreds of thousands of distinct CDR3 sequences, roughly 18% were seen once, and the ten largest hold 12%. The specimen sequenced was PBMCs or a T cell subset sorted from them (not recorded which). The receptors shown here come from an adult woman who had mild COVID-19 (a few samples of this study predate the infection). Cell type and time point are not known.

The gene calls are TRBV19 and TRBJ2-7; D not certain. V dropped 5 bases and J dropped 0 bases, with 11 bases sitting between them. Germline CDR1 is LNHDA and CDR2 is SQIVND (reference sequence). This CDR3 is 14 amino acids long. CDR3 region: CASSGRDSSYEQYF. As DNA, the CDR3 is TGTGCCAGTAGTGGTAGGGATAGCTCCTACGAGCAGTACTTC.

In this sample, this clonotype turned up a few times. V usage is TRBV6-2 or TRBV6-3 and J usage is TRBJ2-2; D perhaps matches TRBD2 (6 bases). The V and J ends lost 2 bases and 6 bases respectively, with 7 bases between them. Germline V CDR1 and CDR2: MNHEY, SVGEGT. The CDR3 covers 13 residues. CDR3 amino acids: CASSYGEAGELFF. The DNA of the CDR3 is TGTGCCAGCAGTTACGGGGAGGCCGGGGAGCTGTTTTTT.

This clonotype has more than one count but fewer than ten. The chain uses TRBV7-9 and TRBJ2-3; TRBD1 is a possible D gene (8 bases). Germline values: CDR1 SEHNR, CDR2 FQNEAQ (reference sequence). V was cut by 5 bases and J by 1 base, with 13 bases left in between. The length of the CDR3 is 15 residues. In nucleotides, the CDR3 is TGTGCCAGCAGCCGTACAGGGGGGGGCACAGATACGCAGTATTTT. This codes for CASSRTGGGTDTQYF.

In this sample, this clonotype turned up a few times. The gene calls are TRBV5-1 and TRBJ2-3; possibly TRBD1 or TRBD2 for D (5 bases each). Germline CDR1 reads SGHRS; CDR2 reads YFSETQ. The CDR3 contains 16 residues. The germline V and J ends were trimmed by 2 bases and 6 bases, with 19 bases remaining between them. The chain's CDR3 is CASSFGQGPPGDTQYF. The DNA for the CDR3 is TGCGCCAGCAGCTTTGGGCAGGGACCCCCGGGGGATACGCAGTATTTT.

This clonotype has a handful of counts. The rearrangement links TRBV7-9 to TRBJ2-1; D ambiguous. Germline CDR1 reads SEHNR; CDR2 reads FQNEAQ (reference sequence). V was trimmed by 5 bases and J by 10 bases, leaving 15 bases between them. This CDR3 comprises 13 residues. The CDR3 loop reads CASSQGSSTEQFF. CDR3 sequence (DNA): TGTGCCAGCAGCCAAGGTAGCAGCACCGAGCAGTTCTTC.

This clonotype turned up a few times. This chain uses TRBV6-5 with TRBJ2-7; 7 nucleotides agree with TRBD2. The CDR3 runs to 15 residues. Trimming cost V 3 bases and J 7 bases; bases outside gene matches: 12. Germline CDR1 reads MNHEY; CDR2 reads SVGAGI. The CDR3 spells CASSYSASGLREQYF. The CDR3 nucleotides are TGTGCCAGCAGTTATTCTGCTAGCGGTCTTAGGGAGCAGTACTTC.

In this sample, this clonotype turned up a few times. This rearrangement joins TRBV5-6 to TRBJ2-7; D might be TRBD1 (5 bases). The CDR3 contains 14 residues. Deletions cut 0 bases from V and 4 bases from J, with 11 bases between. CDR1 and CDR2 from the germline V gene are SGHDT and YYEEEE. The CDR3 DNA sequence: TGTGCCAGCAGCTTGGGGGGCAATGGATACGAGCAGTACTTC. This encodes CASSLGGNGYEQYF.

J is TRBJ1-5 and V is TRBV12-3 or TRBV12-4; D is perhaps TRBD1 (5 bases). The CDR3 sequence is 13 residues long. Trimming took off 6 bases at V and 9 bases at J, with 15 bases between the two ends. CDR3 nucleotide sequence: TGTGCCAGCAGCCCGAGGGCTGGGGGGCCCCAGCATTTT. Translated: CASSPRAGGPQHF.

This CDR3 is CSALARREYNEQFF. The CDR3 region has the DNA TGCAGTGCCCTAGCCAGGCGGGAATACAATGAGCAGTTCTTC. The chain links TRBV20-1 to TRBJ2-1; TRBD2 might be the D (6 bases). Germline loops: CDR1 DFQATT, CDR2 SNEGSKA (reference sequence). This CDR3 is 14 amino acids long. V lost 6 bases, J lost 4 bases, and 16 bases lay in between.

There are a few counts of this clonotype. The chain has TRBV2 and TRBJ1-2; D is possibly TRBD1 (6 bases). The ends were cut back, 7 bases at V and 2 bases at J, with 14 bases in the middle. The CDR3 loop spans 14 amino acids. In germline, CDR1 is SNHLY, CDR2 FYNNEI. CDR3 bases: TGTGCCAGCACTCCGGGACATCTCAACTATGGCTACACCTTC. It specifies CASTPGHLNYGYTF.

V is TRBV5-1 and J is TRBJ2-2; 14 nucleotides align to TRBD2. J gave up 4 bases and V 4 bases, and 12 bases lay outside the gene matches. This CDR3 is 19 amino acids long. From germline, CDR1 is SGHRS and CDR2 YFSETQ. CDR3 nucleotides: TGCGCCAGCAGCATGGGACTAGCGGGAGTCCGGTTAAGCACCGGGGAGCTGTTTTTT. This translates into CASSMGLAGVRLSTGELFF.

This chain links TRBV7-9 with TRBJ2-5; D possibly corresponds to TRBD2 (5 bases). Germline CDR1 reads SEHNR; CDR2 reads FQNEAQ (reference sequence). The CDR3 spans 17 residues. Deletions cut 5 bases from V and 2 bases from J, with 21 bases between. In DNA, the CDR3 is TGTGCCAGCAGCACTAGTGCCGGAAAAGGCTTACAAGAGACCCAGTACTTC. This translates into CASSTSAGKGLQETQYF.

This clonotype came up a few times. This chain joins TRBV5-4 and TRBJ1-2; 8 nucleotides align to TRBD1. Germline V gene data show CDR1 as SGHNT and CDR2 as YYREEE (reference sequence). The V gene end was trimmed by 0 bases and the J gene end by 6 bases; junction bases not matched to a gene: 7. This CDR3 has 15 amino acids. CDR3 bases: TGTGCCAGCAGCTTGGGGACAGGGTATGCGGATGGCTACACCTTC. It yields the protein CASSLGTGYADGYTF.

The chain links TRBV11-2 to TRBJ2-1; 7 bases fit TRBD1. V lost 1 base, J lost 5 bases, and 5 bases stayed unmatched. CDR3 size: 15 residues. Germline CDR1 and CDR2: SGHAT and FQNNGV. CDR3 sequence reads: CASSLVTGENNEQFF. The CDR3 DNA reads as TGTGCCAGCAGCTTAGTAACAGGGGAGAACAATGAGCAGTTCTTC.

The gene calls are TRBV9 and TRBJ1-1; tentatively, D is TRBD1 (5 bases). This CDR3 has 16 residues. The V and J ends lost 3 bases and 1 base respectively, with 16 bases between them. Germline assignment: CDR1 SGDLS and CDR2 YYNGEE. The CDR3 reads CASSAPAGRQNTEAFF. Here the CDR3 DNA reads TGTGCCAGCAGCGCCCCCGCAGGGAGGCAGAACACTGAAGCTTTCTTT.

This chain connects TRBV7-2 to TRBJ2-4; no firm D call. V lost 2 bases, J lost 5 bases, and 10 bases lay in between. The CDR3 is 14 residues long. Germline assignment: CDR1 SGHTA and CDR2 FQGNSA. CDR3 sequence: CASSLPLTQNIQYF. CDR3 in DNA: TGTGCCAGCAGCTTACCACTGACTCAAAACATTCAGTACTTC.

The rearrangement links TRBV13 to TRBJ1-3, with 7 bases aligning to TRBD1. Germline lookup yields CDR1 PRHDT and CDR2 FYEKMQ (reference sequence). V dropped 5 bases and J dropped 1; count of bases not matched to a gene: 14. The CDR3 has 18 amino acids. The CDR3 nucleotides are TGTGCCAGCAGCCAGAACAGAGGGGGCTCCGGATCTGGAAACACCATATATTTT. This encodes CASSQNRGGSGSGNTIYF. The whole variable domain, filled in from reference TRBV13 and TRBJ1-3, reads AAGVIQSPRHLIKEKRETATLKCYPIPRHDTVYWYQQGPGQDPQFLISFYEKMQSDKGSIPDRFSAQQFSDYHSELNMSSLELGDSALYFCASSQNRGGSGSGNTIYFGEGSWLTVV.

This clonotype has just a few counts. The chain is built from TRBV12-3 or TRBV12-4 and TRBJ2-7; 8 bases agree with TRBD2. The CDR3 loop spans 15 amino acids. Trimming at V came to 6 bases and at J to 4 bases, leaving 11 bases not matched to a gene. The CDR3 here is CASSSSGGRWYEQYF. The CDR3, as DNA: TGTGCCAGCAGCTCCTCGGGGGGGCGGTGGTACGAGCAGTACTTC.

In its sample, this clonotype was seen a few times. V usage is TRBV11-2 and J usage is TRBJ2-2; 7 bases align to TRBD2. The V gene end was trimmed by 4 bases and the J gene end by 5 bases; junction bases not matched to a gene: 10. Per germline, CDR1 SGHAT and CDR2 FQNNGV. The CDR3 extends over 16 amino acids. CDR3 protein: CASSSPHWGGTGELFF. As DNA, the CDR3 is TGTGCCAGCAGCTCGCCGCATTGGGGGGGAACCGGGGAGCTGTTTTTT.

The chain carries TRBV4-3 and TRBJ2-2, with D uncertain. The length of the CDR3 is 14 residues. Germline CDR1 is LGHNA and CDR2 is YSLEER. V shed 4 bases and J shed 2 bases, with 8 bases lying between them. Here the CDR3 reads CASSPYINTGELFF. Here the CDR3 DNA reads TGCGCCAGCAGCCCCTACATTAACACCGGGGAGCTGTTTTTT.

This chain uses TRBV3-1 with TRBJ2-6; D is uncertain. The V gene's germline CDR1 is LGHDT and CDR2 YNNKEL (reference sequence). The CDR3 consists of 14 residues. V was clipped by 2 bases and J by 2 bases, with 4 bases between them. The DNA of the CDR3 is TGTGCCAGCAGCCAAACCCCTGGGGCCAACGTCCTGACTTTC. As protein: CASSQTPGANVLTF.

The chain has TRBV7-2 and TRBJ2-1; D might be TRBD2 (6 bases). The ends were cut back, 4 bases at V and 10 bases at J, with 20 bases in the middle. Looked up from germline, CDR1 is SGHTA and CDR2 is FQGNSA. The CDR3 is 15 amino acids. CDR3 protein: CASSSPGVRAREQFF. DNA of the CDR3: TGTGCCAGCAGCTCGCCGGGGGTGAGGGCCAGGGAGCAGTTCTTC.

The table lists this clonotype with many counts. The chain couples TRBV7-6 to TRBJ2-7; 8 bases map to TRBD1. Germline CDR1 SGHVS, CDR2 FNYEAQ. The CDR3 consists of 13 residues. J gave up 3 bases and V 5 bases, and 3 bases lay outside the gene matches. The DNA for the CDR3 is TGTGCCAGCAGCCGGACAGGGTTCTACGAGCAGTACTTC. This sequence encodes CASSRTGFYEQYF.

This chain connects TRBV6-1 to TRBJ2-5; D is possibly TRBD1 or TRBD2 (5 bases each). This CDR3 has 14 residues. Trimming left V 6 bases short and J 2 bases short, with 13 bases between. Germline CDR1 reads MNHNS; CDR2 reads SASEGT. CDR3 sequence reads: CASSEGRRQETQYF. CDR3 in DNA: TGTGCCAGCAGCGAGGGACGGAGACAAGAGACCCAGTACTTC.

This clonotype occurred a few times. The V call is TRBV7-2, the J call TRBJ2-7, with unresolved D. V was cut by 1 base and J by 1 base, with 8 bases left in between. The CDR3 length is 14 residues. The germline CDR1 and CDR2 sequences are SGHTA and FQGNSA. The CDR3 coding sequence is TGTGCCAGCAGCTTAGACGCCGGGTCCTACGAGCAGTACTTC. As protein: CASSLDAGSYEQYF.

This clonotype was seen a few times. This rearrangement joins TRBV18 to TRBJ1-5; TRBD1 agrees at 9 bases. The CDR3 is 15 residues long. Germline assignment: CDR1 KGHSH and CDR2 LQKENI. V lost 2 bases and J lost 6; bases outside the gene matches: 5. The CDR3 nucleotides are TGTGCCAGCTCACCAGGACAGGGGATGATTCAGCCCCAGCATTTT. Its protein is CASSPGQGMIQPQHF.

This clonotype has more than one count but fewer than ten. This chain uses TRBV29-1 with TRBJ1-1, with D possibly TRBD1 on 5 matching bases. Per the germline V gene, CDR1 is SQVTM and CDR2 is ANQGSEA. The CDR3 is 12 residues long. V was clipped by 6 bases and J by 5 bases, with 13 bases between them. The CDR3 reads CSVWRGITEAFF. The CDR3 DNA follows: TGCAGCGTCTGGAGGGGCATAACTGAAGCTTTCTTT.

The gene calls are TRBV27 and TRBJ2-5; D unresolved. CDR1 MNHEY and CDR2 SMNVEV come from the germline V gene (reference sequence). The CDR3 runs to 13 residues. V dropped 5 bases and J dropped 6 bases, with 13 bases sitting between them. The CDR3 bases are TGTGCCAGCAGTCTTCGGTCATTACAGACCCAGTACTTC. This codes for CASSLRSLQTQYF.

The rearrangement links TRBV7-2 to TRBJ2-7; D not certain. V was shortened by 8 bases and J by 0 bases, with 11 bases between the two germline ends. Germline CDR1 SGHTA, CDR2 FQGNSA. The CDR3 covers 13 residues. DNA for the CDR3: TGTGCCAGCGCCACTACTCGCTCCTACGAGCAGTACTTC. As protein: CASATTRSYEQYF.

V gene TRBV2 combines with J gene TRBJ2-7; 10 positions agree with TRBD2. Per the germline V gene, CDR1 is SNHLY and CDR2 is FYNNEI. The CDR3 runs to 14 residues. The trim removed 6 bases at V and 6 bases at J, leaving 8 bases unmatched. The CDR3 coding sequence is TGTGCCAGCAGCATCACTAGCGGGGTCTTCGAGCAGTACTTC. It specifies CASSITSGVFEQYF.

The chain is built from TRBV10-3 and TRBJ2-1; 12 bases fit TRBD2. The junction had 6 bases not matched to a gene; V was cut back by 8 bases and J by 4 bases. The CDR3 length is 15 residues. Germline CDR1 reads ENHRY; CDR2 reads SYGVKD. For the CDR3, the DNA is TGTGCCATCCGGATAGGACTAGCGGGGTACAATGAGCAGTTCTTC. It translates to CAIRIGLAGYNEQFF.

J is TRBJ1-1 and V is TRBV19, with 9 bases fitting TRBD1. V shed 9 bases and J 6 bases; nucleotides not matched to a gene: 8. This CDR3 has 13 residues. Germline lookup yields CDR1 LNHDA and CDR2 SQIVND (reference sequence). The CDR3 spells CASSQGARAEAFF. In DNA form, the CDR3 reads TGTGCCAGCTCACAGGGGGCGCGGGCTGAAGCTTTCTTT.